A single sample gave rise to the 9 T cell receptor beta chains below, sequenced in a study of T cells after yellow fever vaccination. TCRdb passed the 5' RACE reads through MiXCR, listing each CDR3 protein once. The table has 110,000 to 150,000 distinct CDR3 sequences, 6.6% seen once. The material sequenced was CD4+ T cells sorted from PBMCs, taken 10 days after the yellow fever booster vaccination. Receptors originate from a man aged 25 to 40 who received the YFV17D yellow fever vaccine.

This clonotype has ten or more counts. V usage is TRBV12-3 or TRBV12-4 and J usage is TRBJ1-1; D call uncertain. The CDR3 length is 14 residues. Between the trimmed V and J ends, which lost 5 bases and 1 base, there was a span of 11 bases. The CDR3: CASSLRVRNTEAFF. CDR3 DNA: TGTGCCAGCAGTCTCCGGGTTCGGAACACTGAAGCTTTCTTT.

This clonotype has at least ten counts. The gene calls are TRBV5-5 and TRBJ1-5; D is possibly TRBD1 (6 bases). Germline values: CDR1 SGHKS, CDR2 YYEKEE (reference sequence). The CDR3 contains 15 residues. V lost 1 base and J 3 bases, leaving 11 bases between the germline ends. CDR3 in amino acids: CASSLLGANNQPQHF. As DNA, the CDR3 is TGTGCCAGCAGCTTGTTGGGGGCGAACAATCAGCCCCAGCATTTT.

This clonotype appeared many times. The genes are TRBV6-5 and TRBJ2-7; perhaps TRBD1 as D (6 bases). CDR1 and CDR2 from the germline V gene are MNHEY and SVGAGI. V was clipped by 6 bases and J by 2 bases, with 14 bases between them. CDR3 size: 14 residues. CDR3 bases: TGTGCCAGCAGAATTATCGGGACAACCTACGAGCAGTACTTC. Amino acids: CASRIIGTTYEQYF.

The sample holds many counts of this clonotype. The rearrangement links TRBV11-2 to TRBJ2-1; 10 bases fit TRBD1. Germline V lookup: CDR1 SGHAT, CDR2 FQNNGV. Trimming took 5 bases from V and 5 from J; bases not matched to a gene: 12. CDR3 length: 17 residues. As DNA, the CDR3 is TGTGCCAGCAGCATGATAATGGGACAGGGGCATAACAATGAGCAGTTCTTC. Protein: CASSMIMGQGHNNEQFF.

This clonotype was counted ten times or more. The rearrangement uses TRBV20-1 and TRBJ2-1; D remains ambiguous. V was shortened by 3 bases and J by 4 bases, with 13 bases between the two germline ends. This CDR3 has 14 amino acids. The germline V gene has CDR1 DFQATT and CDR2 SNEGSKA (reference sequence). In DNA, the CDR3 is TGCAGTGCTAGTTTATCGACTGTATACAATGAGCAGTTCTTC. It is translated as CSASLSTVYNEQFF.

Ten or more counts support this clonotype. J is TRBJ2-1 and V is TRBV19; weak D call: TRBD2 (5 bases). The V and J ends lost 3 bases and 0 bases respectively, with 9 bases between them. This CDR3 region has 15 residues. Germline V lookup: CDR1 LNHDA, CDR2 SQIVND (reference sequence). The CDR3 protein is CASSIREGSYNEQFF. CDR3 nucleotide sequence: TGTGCCAGTAGTATCCGGGAAGGCTCCTACAATGAGCAGTTCTTC.

This clonotype came up a few times. The chain has TRBV7-8 and TRBJ2-7; 9 bases map to TRBD2. This CDR3 region has 15 residues. The germline gives CDR1 SGHVS, CDR2 FQNEAQ. The J segment lost 1 base and the V segment lost 5 bases, leaving 6 bases of the junction unmatched. CDR3 sequence (DNA): TGTGCCAGCAGCAAACGTAGCGGGAGTTCCTACGAGCAGTACTTC. This gives the protein CASSKRSGSSYEQYF.

In its sample, this clonotype was seen many times. The rearrangement uses TRBV24-1 and TRBJ2-5; D possibly corresponds to TRBD1 (5 bases). The ends were cut back, 4 bases at V and 4 bases at J, with 12 bases in the middle. Germline V gene sequence: CDR1 KGHDR, CDR2 SFDVKD. The length of the CDR3 is 14 residues. The CDR3 loop reads CATSESDSPETQYF. For the CDR3, the DNA is TGTGCCACCAGTGAATCCGACAGTCCAGAGACCCAGTACTTC.

A word on this clonotype: A much larger clone differs from this one at a single base, so this may be a read error. The chain employs TRBV20-1 and TRBJ2-1; D perhaps matches TRBD2 (5 bases). CDR3 size: 14 residues. Germline V gives CDR1 DFQATT, CDR2 SNEGSKA (reference sequence). The CDR3 DNA reads TGCAGAGCTAGAGGGAAATTTTCCTACAATGAGCAGTTCTTC. As protein: CRARGKFSYNEQFF.